These T cell receptor beta chains were read from a single sample in a study of response to subunit inactivated influenza vaccine. TCRdb independently ran MiXCR on the RT-PCR reads; one entry per CDR3 protein. The table lists just under 250,000 distinct CDR3 sequences, 10% to 15% of them singletons. Specimen: non-naive T cells sorted from PBMCs, collected roughly 15 days before vaccination. Receptors originate from a man aged 45-60 years who received an inactivated influenza vaccine. Each CDR3 is given with its conserved first and last residue. A D gene is named only where the DNA matches it firmly. Only part of the rows carry a size: once, few, many, or a class if the clone is expanded.

.,TRBV6-1,TRBD1,TRBJ2-5,TGTGCCAGGAGCGACCGAGGGACAGCTCAAGAGACCCAGTACTTC,CARSDRGTAQETQYF
few,TRBV4-3,TRBD2,TRBJ2-3,TGCGCCAGCAGCCTCCACCGGGCCCTAGCGGGAGTAGCAGATACGCAGTATTTT,CASSLHRALAGVADTQYF
.,TRBV5-1,.,TRBJ2-7,TGCGCCAGCAGCTCCGGACAGGGAGGGGGTGAGCAGTACTTC,CASSSGQGGGEQYF
.,TRBV20-1,TRBD2,TRBJ2-1,TGCAGTGCTAGTAATATGGTAGCGGGCCGGGGCAATGAGCAGTTCTTC,CSASNMVAGRGNEQFF
few,TRBV10-3,.,TRBJ2-7,TGTGCCATCAGTTCCGGGCGGACAGACTACGAGCAGTACTTC,CAISSGRTDYEQYF
.,TRBV15,.,TRBJ1-1,TGTGCCACCAGCAGGGCCGGGTCGTGGGGGCCGATTTTCTTT,CATSRAGSWGPIFF
.,TRBV7-6,TRBD2,TRBJ2-5,TGTGCCAGCAGTACGGGACTAGCGGGAATGGAGACCCAGTACTTC,CASSTGLAGMETQYF
few,TRBV27,.,TRBJ2-3,TGTGCCAGCAGTTTATTTGGTCGGGGGGATACGCAGTATTTT,CASSLFGRGDTQYF
few,TRBV7-2,TRBD2,TRBJ2-7,TGTGCCAGCACCGAGGGTGGGGGGGCCTACGAGCAGTACTTC,CASTEGGGAYEQYF
many,TRBV12-3/TRBV12-4,.,TRBJ2-1,TGTGCCAGCAGCTGGATGAATGAGCAGTTCTTC,CASSWMNEQFF
.,TRBV6-2/TRBV6-3,.,TRBJ2-3,TGTGCCAGCAGTCCGACGGGACTCCAGACCGATACGCAGTATTTT,CASSPTGLQTDTQYF
many,TRBV9,TRBD1,TRBJ2-7,TGTGCCAGCAGCGCCGGGGGGACAGGGGCAATATACGAGCAGTACTTC,CASSAGGTGAIYEQYF
.,TRBV6-1,.,TRBJ1-5,TGTGCCAGCGGAAGGTATCAGCCCCAGCATTTT,CASGRYQPQHF
.,TRBV11-1,.,TRBJ1-1,TGTGCCAGCAGCCCATACAGGGAGACTGAAGCTTTCTTT,CASSPYRETEAFF
few,TRBV7-8,TRBD2,TRBJ2-1,TGTGCCAGCAGCCCGCGGCGGGGGGGCCTCCGGAATGAGCAGTTCTTC,CASSPRRGGLRNEQFF
.,TRBV28,TRBD2,TRBJ2-5,TGTGCCAGCAGTCGTCCGGGACTAGCGGGAGTGGAGACCCAGTACTTC,CASSRPGLAGVETQYF
few,TRBV29-1,.,TRBJ1-1,TGCAGCGGCTCGTCGGGGGCTGCGGCTTTCTTT,CSGSSGAAAFF
many,TRBV5-1,TRBD1,TRBJ2-7,TGCGCCAGCAGATACCAGGGGGAGAACGACGAGCAGTACTTC,CASRYQGENDEQYF
few,TRBV29-1,TRBD1,TRBJ2-7,TGCAGCGTTGGGCAGGGGGTCTACGAGCAGTACTTC,CSVGQGVYEQYF
.,TRBV5-1,.,TRBJ2-5,TGCGCCAGCAGCTTGTCTGAGGGAGGGACCCAGTACTTC,CASSLSEGGTQYF
many,TRBV27,TRBD1,TRBJ2-7,TGTGCCAGCAGCCTCCGGGACAGGGGCTACGAGCAGTACTTC,CASSLRDRGYEQYF
few,TRBV14,.,TRBJ2-7,TGTGCCAGCAGCCAACCCACCTCCTACGAGCAGTACTTC,CASSQPTSYEQYF
few,TRBV7-2,.,TRBJ2-5,TGTGCCAGCAGCTTAGACTTTGGGTGGAGGGGAGAGACCCAGTACTTC,CASSLDFGWRGETQYF
many,TRBV7-2,TRBD2,TRBJ2-3,TGTGCCAGCAGCTTAGTTAGCGGGGACACAGATACGCAGTATTTT,CASSLVSGDTDTQYF
.,TRBV6-2/TRBV6-3,.,TRBJ2-7,TGTGCCAGCAGAAGGCTAGCCTTCTACGAGCAGTACTTC,CASRRLAFYEQYF
few,TRBV27,.,TRBJ2-3,TGTGCCAGCAGTTTATTAGGTCAGGGGAGCACAGATACGCAGTATTTT,CASSLLGQGSTDTQYF
.,TRBV4-1,.,TRBJ1-3,TGCGCCAGCAGCCGGGAGGAAACCTCTGGAAACACCATATATTTT,CASSREETSGNTIYF
many,TRBV4-3,TRBD1,TRBJ1-6,TGCGCCAGCAGCCAGGCCCGGAGACAGGGGGATTCACCCCTCCACTTT,CASSQARRQGDSPLHF
.,TRBV28,.,TRBJ2-2,TGTGCCAGCAGTTCGACAGGGAACACCGGGGAGCTGTTTTTT,CASSSTGNTGELFF
few,TRBV6-1,TRBD2,TRBJ2-1,TGTGCCAGCACCGCAGCGGGGTTGGGGAATGAGCAGTTCTTC,CASTAAGLGNEQFF
.,TRBV14,.,TRBJ2-3,TGTGCCAGCAGCCAAGCCCCCTTCTTATATACGCAGTATTTT,CASSQAPFLYTQYF
few,TRBV5-6,.,TRBJ2-5,TGTGCCAGCAGCGCGACAGGTTCTAAAGAGACCCAGTACTTC,CASSATGSKETQYF
few,TRBV28,.,TRBJ2-3,TGTGCCAGCAACAACGTGGGGTCTCACACAGATACGCAGTATTTT,CASNNVGSHTDTQYF
.,TRBV12-3/TRBV12-4,.,TRBJ2-1,TGTGCCAGCAGTTTAAGTGGGGAAAACTACAATGAGCAGTTCTTC,CASSLSGENYNEQFF
few,TRBV28,.,TRBJ2-7,TGTGCCAGCGGGCGTCGACGGTACGAGCAGTACTTC,CASGRRRYEQYF
.,TRBV20-1,.,TRBJ2-5,TGCAGTGGGTCGTCGTTCGCAGAGACCCAGTACTTC,CSGSSFAETQYF